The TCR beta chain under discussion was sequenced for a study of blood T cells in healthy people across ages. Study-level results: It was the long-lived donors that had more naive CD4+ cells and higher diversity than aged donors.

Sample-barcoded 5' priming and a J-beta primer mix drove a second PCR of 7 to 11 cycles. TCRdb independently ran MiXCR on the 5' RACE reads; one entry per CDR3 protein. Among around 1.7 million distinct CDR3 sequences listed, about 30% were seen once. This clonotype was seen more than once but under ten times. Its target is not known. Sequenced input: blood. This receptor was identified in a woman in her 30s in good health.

CDR3 in amino acids: CASSPQQWGPYEQYF. For the CDR3, the DNA is TGTGCCAGCAGCCCCCAACAGTGGGGGCCCTACGAGCAGTACTTC. The chain recombines TRBV9 with TRBJ2-7; weak D call: TRBD1 (6 bases). The germline V and J ends were trimmed by 4 bases and 2 bases, with 16 bases remaining between them. Germline values: CDR1 SGDLS, CDR2 YYNGEE. The CDR3 is made up of 15 amino acids.